The 2 T cell receptor beta chains below were found in one sample sequenced in a study of technical replicates of blood from a handful of donors. Data came from immunoSEQ multiplex PCR; TCRdb stores just in-frame clones and leaves some out. There are 60,000 to 65,000 clones in the sample; about 91% occur only once, and roughly 4.2% lies in the top ten. The sequenced material came from PBMCs. These TCRs come from a human donor in good health. Some clones in this sample may be carry-over from other donors' samples.

The chain recombines TRBV5-4 with TRBJ2-5; TRBD2 matches 13 bases. There are 15 residues in the CDR3. Trimming cost V 3 bases and J 5 bases; bases outside gene matches: 4. Germline V lookup: CDR1 SGHNT, CDR2 YYREEE (reference sequence). The CDR3 loop reads CASSSKLAGGETQYF. CDR3 bases: TGTGCCAGCAGCTCAAAACTAGCGGGGGGGGAGACCCAGTACTTC.

The rearrangement uses TRBV29-1 and TRBJ2-7; TRBD1 aligns across 7 bases. Germline V CDR1 and CDR2: SQVTM, ANQGSEA. With V trimmed by 6 bases and J by 7 bases, 12 bases remained unmatched. This CDR3 is built from 13 residues. CDR3 coding DNA: TGCAGCGTGACGACAGGGCAAAGGAGGGAGCAGTACTTC. Encoded protein: CSVTTGQRREQYF.